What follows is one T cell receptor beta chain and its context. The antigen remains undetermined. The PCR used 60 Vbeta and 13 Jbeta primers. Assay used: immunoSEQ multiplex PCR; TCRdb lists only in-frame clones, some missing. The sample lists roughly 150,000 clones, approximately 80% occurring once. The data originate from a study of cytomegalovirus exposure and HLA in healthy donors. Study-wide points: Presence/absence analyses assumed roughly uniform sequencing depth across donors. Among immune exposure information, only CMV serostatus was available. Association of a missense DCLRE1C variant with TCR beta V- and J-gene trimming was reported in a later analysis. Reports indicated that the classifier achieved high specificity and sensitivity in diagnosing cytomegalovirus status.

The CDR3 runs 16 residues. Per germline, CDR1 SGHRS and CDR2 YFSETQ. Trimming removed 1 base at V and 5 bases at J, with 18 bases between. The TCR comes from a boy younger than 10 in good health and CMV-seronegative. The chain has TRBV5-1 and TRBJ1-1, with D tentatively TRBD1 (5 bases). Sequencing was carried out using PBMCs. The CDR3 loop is CASSLWPGLATTEAFF. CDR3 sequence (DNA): TGCGCCAGCAGCTTGTGGCCGGGACTGGCCACTACTGAAGCTTTCTTT.